This TCR beta chain was sequenced for a study of T cell responses to AZD1222 COVID-19 vaccine. Only in-frame clones appear in the TCRdb table, and some are missing; sequencing was by immunoSEQ multiplex PCR. The sample has over 100,000 clones; approximately 85% are singletons. Concerning this clone: Antigen unknown.

The germline V gene encodes CDR1 DFQATT and CDR2 SNEGSKA (reference sequence). With 3 bases clipped from V and 3 bases from J, the junction kept 1 base outside the gene matches. The CDR3 is made up of 12 amino acids. The study's findings and limits: The study reported that nearly half of spike-specific TCRs target unmutated variant regions. The study identified only six AZD1222 recipients as seropositive at baseline. Donor demographics were predominantly white British with a female majority; clonal diversity may be underestimated. Two AZD1222 administrations were followed by greater Spike-specific TCR breadth and depth.

This chain links TRBV20-1 with TRBJ1-1; 7 bases fit TRBD1. The receptor's source is an adult who received the MenACWY meningococcal vaccine as a control. The sequences come from peripheral blood, collected 28 days after the second dose of the MenACWY control vaccine. In nucleotides, the CDR3 is TGCAGTGCTAGTCAGGGGGACACTGAAGCTTTCTTT. Amino acids: CSASQGDTEAFF.